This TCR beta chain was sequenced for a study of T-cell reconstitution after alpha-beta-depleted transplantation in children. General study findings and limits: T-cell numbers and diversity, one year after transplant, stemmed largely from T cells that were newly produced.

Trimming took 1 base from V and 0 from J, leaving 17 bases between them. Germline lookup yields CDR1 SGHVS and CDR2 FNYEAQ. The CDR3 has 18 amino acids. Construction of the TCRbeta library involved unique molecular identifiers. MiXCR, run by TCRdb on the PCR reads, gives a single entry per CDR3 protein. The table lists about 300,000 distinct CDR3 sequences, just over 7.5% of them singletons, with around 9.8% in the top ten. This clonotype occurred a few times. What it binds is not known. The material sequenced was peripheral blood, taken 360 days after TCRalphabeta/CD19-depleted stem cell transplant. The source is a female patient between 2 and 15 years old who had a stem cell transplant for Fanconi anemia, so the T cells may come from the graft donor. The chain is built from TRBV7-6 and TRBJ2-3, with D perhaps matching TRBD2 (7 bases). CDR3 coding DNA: TGTGCCAGCAGCTTAGGACGGGGGGCCAAAATTAGCACAGATACGCAGTATTTT. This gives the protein CASSLGRGAKISTDTQYF.